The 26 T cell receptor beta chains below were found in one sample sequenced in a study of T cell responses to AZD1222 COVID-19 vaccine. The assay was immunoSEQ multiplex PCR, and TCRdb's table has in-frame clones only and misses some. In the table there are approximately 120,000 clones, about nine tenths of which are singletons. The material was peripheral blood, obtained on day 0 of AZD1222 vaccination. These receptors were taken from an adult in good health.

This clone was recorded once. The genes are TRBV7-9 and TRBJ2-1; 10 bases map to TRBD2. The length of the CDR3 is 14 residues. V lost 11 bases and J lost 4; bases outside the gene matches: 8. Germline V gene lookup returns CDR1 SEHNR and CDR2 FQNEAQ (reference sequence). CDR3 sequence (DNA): TGTGCCGGTACCGGGACTAGCGAATACAATGAGCAGTTCTTC. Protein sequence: CAGTGTSEYNEQFF.

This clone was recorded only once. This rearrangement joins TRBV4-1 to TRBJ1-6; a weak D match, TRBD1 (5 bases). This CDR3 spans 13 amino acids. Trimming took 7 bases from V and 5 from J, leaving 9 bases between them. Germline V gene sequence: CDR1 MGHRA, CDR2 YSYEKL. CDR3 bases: TGCGCCAGCAAGGGGTATGATAATTCACCCCTCCACTTT. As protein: CASKGYDNSPLHF.

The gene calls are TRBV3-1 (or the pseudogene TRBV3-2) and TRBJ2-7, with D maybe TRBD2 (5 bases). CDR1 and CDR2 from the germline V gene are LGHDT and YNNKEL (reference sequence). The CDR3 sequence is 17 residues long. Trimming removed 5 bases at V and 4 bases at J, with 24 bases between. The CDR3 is CASSKGGSLAEQYEQYF. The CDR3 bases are TGTGCCAGCAGCAAAGGAGGTTCGTTGGCGGAACAATACGAGCAGTACTTC.

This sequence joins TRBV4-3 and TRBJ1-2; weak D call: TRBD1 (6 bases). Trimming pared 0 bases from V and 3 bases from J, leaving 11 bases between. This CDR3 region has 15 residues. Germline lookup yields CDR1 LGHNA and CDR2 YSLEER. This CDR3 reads CASSQDAQGDYGYTF. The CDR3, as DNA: TGCGCCAGCAGCCAAGACGCACAGGGCGACTATGGCTACACCTTC.

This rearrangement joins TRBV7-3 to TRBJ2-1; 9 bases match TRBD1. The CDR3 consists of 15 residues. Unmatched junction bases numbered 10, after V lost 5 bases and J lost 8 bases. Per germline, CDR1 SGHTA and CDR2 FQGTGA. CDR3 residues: CASSPMGQGTYEQFF. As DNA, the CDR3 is TGTGCCAGCAGCCCAATGGGACAGGGTACCTATGAGCAGTTCTTC.

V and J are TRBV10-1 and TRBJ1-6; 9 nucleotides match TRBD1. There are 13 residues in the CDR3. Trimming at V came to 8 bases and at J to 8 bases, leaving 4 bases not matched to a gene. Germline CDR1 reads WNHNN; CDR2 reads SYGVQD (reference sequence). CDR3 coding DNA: TGCGCCAGCCGGACAGGGGAGGATTCACCCCTCCACTTT. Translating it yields CASRTGEDSPLHF.

CDR3 region: CASSELHREPNTEAFF. Written as DNA, the CDR3 is TGTGCCAGCAGTGAGCTGCACAGGGAACCGAACACTGAAGCTTTCTTT. This chain connects TRBV6-1 to TRBJ1-1; D perhaps matches TRBD1 (6 bases). Germline lookup yields CDR1 MNHNS and CDR2 SASEGT. The CDR3 runs to 16 residues. Trimming took 3 bases from V and 1 from J, leaving 15 bases between them.

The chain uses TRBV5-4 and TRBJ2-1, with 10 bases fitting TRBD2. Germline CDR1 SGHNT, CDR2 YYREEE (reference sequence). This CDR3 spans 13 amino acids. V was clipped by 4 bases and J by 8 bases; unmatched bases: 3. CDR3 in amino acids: CASSPGTSDEQFF. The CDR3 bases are TGTGCCAGCAGCCCCGGGACTAGCGATGAGCAGTTCTTC. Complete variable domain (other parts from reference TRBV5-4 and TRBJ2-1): ETGVTQSPTHLIKTRGQQVTLRCSSQSGHNTVSWYQQALGQGPQFIFQYYREEENGRGNFPPRFSGLQFPNYSSELNVNALELDDSALYLCASSPGTSDEQFFGPGTRLTVL.

CDR3: CASSPAGNLNYGYTF. DNA for the CDR3: TGTGCCAGCTCACCCGCCGGCAACTTGAACTATGGCTACACCTTC. This chain joins TRBV18 and TRBJ1-2; no firm D call. The germline V and J ends were trimmed by 3 bases and 2 bases, with 13 bases remaining between them. CDR3 length: 15 amino acids. Germline V lookup: CDR1 KGHSH, CDR2 LQKENI.

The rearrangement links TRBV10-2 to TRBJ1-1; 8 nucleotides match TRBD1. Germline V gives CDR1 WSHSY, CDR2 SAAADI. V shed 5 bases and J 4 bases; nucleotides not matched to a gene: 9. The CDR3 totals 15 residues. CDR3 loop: CASSPGQGLSTEAFF. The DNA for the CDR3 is TGCGCCAGCAGTCCTGGACAGGGTTTGAGCACTGAAGCTTTCTTT.

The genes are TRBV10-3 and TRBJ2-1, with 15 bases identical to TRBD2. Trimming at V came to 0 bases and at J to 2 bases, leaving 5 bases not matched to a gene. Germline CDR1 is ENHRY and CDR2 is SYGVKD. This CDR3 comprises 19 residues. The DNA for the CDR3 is TGTGCCATCAGTGAGTCAGGGACTAGCGGGGGGAAGACCTACAATGAGCAGTTCTTC. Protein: CAISESGTSGGKTYNEQFF.

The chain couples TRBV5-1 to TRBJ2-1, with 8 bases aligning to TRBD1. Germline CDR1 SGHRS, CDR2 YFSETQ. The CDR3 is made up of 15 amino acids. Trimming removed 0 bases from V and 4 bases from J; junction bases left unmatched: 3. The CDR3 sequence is CASSLAQGVYNEQFF. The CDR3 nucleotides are TGCGCCAGCAGCTTGGCACAGGGGGTATACAATGAGCAGTTCTTC.

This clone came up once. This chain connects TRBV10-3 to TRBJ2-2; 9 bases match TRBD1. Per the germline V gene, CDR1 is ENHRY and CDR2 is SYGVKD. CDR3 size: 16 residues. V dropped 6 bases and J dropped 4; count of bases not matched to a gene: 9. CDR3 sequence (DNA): TGTGCCATCAGACCGGGACAGGGTCGTGGCACCGGGGAGCTGTTTTTT. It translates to CAIRPGQGRGTGELFF.

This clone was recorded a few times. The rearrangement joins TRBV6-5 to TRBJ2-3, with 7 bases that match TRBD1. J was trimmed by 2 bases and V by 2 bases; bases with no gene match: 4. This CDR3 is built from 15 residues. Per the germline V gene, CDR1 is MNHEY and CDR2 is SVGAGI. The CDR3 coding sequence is TGTGCCAGCAGTTACGCAGGGGGATTCACAGATACGCAGTATTTT. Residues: CASSYAGGFTDTQYF.

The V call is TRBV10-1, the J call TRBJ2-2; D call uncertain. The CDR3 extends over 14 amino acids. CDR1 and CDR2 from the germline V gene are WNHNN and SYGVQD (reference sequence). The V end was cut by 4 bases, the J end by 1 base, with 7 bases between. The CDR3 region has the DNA TGCGCCAGCAGTGGTTCCATGAACACCGGGGAGCTGTTTTTT. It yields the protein CASSGSMNTGELFF.

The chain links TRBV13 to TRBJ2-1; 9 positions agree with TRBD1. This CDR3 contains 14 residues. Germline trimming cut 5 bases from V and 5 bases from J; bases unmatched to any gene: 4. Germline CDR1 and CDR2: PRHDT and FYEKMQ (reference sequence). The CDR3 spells CASSLWTGDNEQFF. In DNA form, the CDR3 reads TGTGCCAGCAGCCTATGGACAGGGGACAATGAGCAGTTCTTC.

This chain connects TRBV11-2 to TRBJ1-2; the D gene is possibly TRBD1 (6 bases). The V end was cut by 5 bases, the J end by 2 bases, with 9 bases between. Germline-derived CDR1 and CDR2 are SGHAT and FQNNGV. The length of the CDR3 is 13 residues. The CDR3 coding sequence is TGTGCCAGCAGCCGTACAGGGAACTATGGCTACACCTTC. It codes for CASSRTGNYGYTF.

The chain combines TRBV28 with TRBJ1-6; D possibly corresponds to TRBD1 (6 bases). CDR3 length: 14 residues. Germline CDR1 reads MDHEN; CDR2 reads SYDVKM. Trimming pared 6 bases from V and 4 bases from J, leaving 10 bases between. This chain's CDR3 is CASRPGQYNSPLHF. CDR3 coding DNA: TGTGCCAGCAGACCCGGACAGTATAATTCACCCCTCCACTTT.

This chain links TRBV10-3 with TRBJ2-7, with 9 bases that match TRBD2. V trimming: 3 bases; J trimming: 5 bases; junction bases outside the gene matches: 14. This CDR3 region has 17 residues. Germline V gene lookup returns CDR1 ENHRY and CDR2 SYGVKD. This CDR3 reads CAISEGLGGTSNHEQYF. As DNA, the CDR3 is TGTGCCATCAGTGAAGGTTTGGGGGGGACTAGCAACCACGAGCAGTACTTC.

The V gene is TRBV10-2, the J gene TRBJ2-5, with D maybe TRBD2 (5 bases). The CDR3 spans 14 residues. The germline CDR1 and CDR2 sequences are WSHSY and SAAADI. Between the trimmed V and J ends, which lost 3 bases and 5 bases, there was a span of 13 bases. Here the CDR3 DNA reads TGCGCCAGCAGTGAATGGCTAGCCCCGGAGACCCAGTACTTC. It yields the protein CASSEWLAPETQYF.

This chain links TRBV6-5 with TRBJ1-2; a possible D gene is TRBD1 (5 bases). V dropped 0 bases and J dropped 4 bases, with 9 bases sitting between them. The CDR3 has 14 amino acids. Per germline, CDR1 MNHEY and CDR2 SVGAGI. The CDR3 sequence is CASSYSSGGYGYTF. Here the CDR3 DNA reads TGTGCCAGCAGTTACTCGAGTGGGGGCTATGGCTACACCTTC.

The CDR3 here is CAISESTGGRETQYF. CDR3 coding DNA: TGTGCCATCAGTGAGTCAACGGGGGGACGGGAGACCCAGTACTTC. The rearrangement uses TRBV10-3 and TRBJ2-5; 7 bases agree with TRBD2. Germline V CDR1 and CDR2: ENHRY, SYGVKD. This CDR3 is 15 amino acids long. V gave up 0 bases and J gave up 5 bases; unmatched junction bases: 6.

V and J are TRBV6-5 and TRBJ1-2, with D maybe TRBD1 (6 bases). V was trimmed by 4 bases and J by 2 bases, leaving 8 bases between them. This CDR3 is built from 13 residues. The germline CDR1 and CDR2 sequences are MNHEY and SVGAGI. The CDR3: CASSFTGNYGYTF. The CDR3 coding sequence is TGTGCCAGCAGTTTCACAGGGAACTATGGCTACACCTTC.

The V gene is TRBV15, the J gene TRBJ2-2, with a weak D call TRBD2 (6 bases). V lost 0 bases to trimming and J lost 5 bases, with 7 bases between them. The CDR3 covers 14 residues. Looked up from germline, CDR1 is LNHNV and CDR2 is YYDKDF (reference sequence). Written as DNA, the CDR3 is TGTGCCACCAGCAGAGATCGGGGGACCGGGGAGCTGTTTTTT. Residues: CATSRDRGTGELFF.

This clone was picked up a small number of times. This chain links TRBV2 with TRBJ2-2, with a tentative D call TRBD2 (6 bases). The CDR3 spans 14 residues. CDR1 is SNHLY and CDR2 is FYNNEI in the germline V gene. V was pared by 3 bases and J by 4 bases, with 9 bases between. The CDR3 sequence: CASSETRATGELFF. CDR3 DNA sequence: TGTGCCAGCAGTGAGACTAGGGCCACCGGGGAGCTGTTTTTT.

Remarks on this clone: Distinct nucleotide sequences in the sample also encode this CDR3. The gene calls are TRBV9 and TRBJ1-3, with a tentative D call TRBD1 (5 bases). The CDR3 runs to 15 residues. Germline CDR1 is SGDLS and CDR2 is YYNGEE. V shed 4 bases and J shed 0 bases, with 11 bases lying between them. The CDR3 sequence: CASSSGGTSGNTIYF. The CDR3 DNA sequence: TGTGCCAGCAGCTCGGGGGGGACCTCTGGAAACACCATATATTTT.